These T cell receptor beta chains were read from a single sample in a study of T cell responses to AZD1222 COVID-19 vaccine. Data came from immunoSEQ multiplex PCR; TCRdb stores just in-frame clones and leaves some out. The data hold around 110,000 clones, with nearly 90% observed a single time. The sample in question was peripheral blood, obtained 28 days after the second AZD1222 dose. The origin of the receptors is an adult who received the AZD1222 COVID-19 vaccine. Each CDR3 is given with its conserved first and last residue. The order of the fields is clone size, J gene, V gene, D gene, CDR3 DNA, CDR3 protein. The D gene is left open where the match is weak. A row's size may be missing; if present it is once, few, many or a size class.

abundance: .
j_gene: TRBJ1-1
v_gene: TRBV6-5
d_gene: .
CDR3nt: TGTGCCAGCAGTTACAGCACTGAAGCTTTCTTT
CDR3aa: CASSYSTEAFF

abundance: .
j_gene: TRBJ1-1
v_gene: TRBV4-1
d_gene: .
CDR3nt: TGCGCCAGCACCGATTCGTTGGGGAGGGCTGAAGCTTTCTTT
CDR3aa: CASTDSLGRAEAFF

abundance: .
j_gene: TRBJ1-4
v_gene: TRBV14
d_gene: .
CDR3nt: TGTGCCAGCAGCCAAGACCCGGGGGCAGATGAAAAACTGTTTTTT
CDR3aa: CASSQDPGADEKLFF

abundance: few
j_gene: TRBJ1-2
v_gene: TRBV27
d_gene: .
CDR3nt: TGTGCCAGCAGGTCCGGGGGCAGGGTCGCGCAAGATGGCTACACCTTC
CDR3aa: CASRSGGRVAQDGYTF

abundance: .
j_gene: TRBJ2-7
v_gene: TRBV6-5
d_gene: .
CDR3nt: TGTGCCAGCAGCCACTTTACGGGCCCCGAGCAGTACTTC
CDR3aa: CASSHFTGPEQYF

abundance: .
j_gene: TRBJ2-5
v_gene: TRBV5-1
d_gene: .
CDR3nt: TGCGCCAGCAGCTTGGCCCCTGGAGAGACCCAGTACTTC
CDR3aa: CASSLAPGETQYF

abundance: .
j_gene: TRBJ1-2
v_gene: TRBV28
d_gene: .
CDR3nt: TGTGCCAGCAGGATACAGGGTCCCTCCGGCTACACCTTC
CDR3aa: CASRIQGPSGYTF

abundance: .
j_gene: TRBJ1-2
v_gene: TRBV6-5
d_gene: .
CDR3nt: TGTGCCAGCAGGCCCGGGGACATAAGTGGCTACACCTTC
CDR3aa: CASRPGDISGYTF

abundance: .
j_gene: TRBJ2-5
v_gene: TRBV11-2
d_gene: .
CDR3nt: TGTGCCAGCAGCCAAGACAGGACCCGCGAGACCCAGTACTTC
CDR3aa: CASSQDRTRETQYF

abundance: few
j_gene: TRBJ2-7
v_gene: TRBV15
d_gene: TRBD1
CDR3nt: TGTGCCACCAGCAGAGATCGGGACGGGACAGGAAACTTC
CDR3aa: CATSRDRDGTGNF

abundance: .
j_gene: TRBJ1-1
v_gene: TRBV18
d_gene: .
CDR3nt: TGTGCCAGCTCACCACAATGGAACACTGAAGCTTTCTTT
CDR3aa: CASSPQWNTEAFF

abundance: .
j_gene: TRBJ2-3
v_gene: TRBV27
d_gene: TRBD2
CDR3nt: TGTGCCAGCGGACTAGCGGGGGTAATCACAGATACGCAGTATTTT
CDR3aa: CASGLAGVITDTQYF

abundance: .
j_gene: TRBJ2-1
v_gene: TRBV5-8
d_gene: .
CDR3nt: TGTGCCAGCAGCTTGGGGAGGTTGGCCTACAATGAGCAGTTCTTC
CDR3aa: CASSLGRLAYNEQFF

abundance: .
j_gene: TRBJ1-2
v_gene: TRBV6-5
d_gene: TRBD1
CDR3nt: TGTGCCAGCAGTACCTCCGGGACAGTTAACTATGGCTACACCTTC
CDR3aa: CASSTSGTVNYGYTF

abundance: .
j_gene: TRBJ2-5
v_gene: TRBV15
d_gene: .
CDR3nt: TGTGCCACCAGCAGAGATAGGGAGACCCAGTACTTC
CDR3aa: CATSRDRETQYF

abundance: .
j_gene: TRBJ2-1
v_gene: TRBV7-9
d_gene: TRBD1
CDR3nt: TGTGCCAGCAGCCCAAACCTTCGGGGACAGGGATACAATGAGCAGTTCTTC
CDR3aa: CASSPNLRGQGYNEQFF

abundance: .
j_gene: TRBJ2-7
v_gene: TRBV7-2
d_gene: .
CDR3nt: TGTGCCAGCAGCTTAGCGGGGGGGACATACGAGCAGTACTTC
CDR3aa: CASSLAGGTYEQYF

abundance: .
j_gene: TRBJ2-5
v_gene: TRBV6-1
d_gene: .
CDR3nt: TGTGCCAGCAGTGAAATACGGCTTGTGGTGTGGACCCAGTACTTC
CDR3aa: CASSEIRLVVWTQYF

abundance: .
j_gene: TRBJ1-1
v_gene: TRBV11-1
d_gene: .
CDR3nt: TGTGCCAGCAGCTTAGAGAACCTTTCGGGTACTGAAGCTTTCTTT
CDR3aa: CASSLENLSGTEAFF

abundance: .
j_gene: TRBJ1-1
v_gene: TRBV9
d_gene: .
CDR3nt: TGTGCCAGCAGCGTAGAGAACATGAACACTGAAGCTTTCTTT
CDR3aa: CASSVENMNTEAFF

abundance: .
j_gene: TRBJ2-7
v_gene: TRBV4-3
d_gene: TRBD1
CDR3nt: TGCGCCAGCAGCCAAGAGCGGACAGGGGGCTCCGAGCAGTACTTC
CDR3aa: CASSQERTGGSEQYF

abundance: .
j_gene: TRBJ2-7
v_gene: TRBV28
d_gene: .
CDR3nt: TGTGCCAGCACAGGGTACACCTACGAGCAGTACTTC
CDR3aa: CASTGYTYEQYF

abundance: .
j_gene: TRBJ2-5
v_gene: TRBV7-9
d_gene: .
CDR3nt: TGTGCCAGCAGCGGCAGGGTGGAGACCCAGTACTTC
CDR3aa: CASSGRVETQYF

abundance: once
j_gene: TRBJ2-5
v_gene: TRBV5-4
d_gene: .
CDR3nt: TGTGCCAGCAGCTCTGTACAGGGGGGGAAAGAGACCCAGTACTTC
CDR3aa: CASSSVQGGKETQYF

abundance: .
j_gene: TRBJ2-5
v_gene: TRBV5-4
d_gene: .
CDR3nt: TGTGCCAGCAGCTTGGATCCAGCCGCCAGGGAGACCCAGTACTTC
CDR3aa: CASSLDPAARETQYF

abundance: .
j_gene: TRBJ1-1
v_gene: TRBV5-1
d_gene: TRBD1
CDR3nt: TGCGCCAGCAGCCTAAGGACAGGGGGTACTGAAGCTTTCTTT
CDR3aa: CASSLRTGGTEAFF

abundance: .
j_gene: TRBJ2-3
v_gene: TRBV21-1
d_gene: .
CDR3nt: TGTGCCAGCAGCAACGACAGCCTCTCCCGCACAGATACGCAGTATTTT
CDR3aa: CASSNDSLSRTDTQYF

abundance: .
j_gene: TRBJ2-7
v_gene: TRBV25-1
d_gene: .
CDR3nt: TGTGCCAGCAGTGACAGGGCCTACGAGCAGTACTTC
CDR3aa: CASSDRAYEQYF

abundance: many
j_gene: TRBJ2-7
v_gene: TRBV10-1
d_gene: .
CDR3nt: TGCGCCAGCAGTGAACGGGGTGGCTCCTACGAGCAGTACTTC
CDR3aa: CASSERGGSYEQYF